These 6 T cell receptor beta chains came from one sample sequenced in a study of blood T cell repertoires in COVID-19. Profiled with immunoSEQ multiplex PCR; TCRdb holds only in-frame clones, not every one. Of around 140,000 clones listed, roughly 91% are singletons. Sequencing input: peripheral blood. These receptors were obtained from a man between 60 and 70 years old with active or convalescent COVID-19.

This clone appeared once. The chain is built from TRBV7-2 and TRBJ2-7; D is possibly TRBD1 (6 bases). Trimming shortened V by 5 bases and J by 2 bases, and 16 bases separated the two germline ends. The CDR3 is 15 residues long. The V gene's germline CDR1 is SGHTA and CDR2 FQGNSA. CDR3 sequence: CASSRAPGAPYEQYF. The CDR3 DNA reads TGTGCCAGCAGCCGGGCCCCAGGGGCTCCCTACGAGCAGTACTTC.

The CDR3 DNA reads TGCAGTGCTAGAGAGACTCGGGGCTACACCTTC. This gives the protein CSARETRGYTF. The V gene is TRBV20-1, the J gene TRBJ1-2; D gene ambiguous. CDR1 and CDR2 (germline): DFQATT, SNEGSKA (reference sequence). The ends were cut back, 0 bases at V and 8 bases at J, with 7 bases in the middle. The length of the CDR3 is 11 residues.

The V call is TRBV7-8, the J call TRBJ1-3, with a weak D call TRBD1 (5 bases). V dropped 2 bases and J dropped 0 bases, with 8 bases sitting between them. CDR3 length equals 15 residues. The V gene's germline CDR1 is SGHVS and CDR2 FQNEAQ. CDR3 coding DNA: TGTGCCAGCAGCTTAACAGGCAACTCTGGAAACACCATATATTTT. It translates to CASSLTGNSGNTIYF.

The gene calls are TRBV6-5 and TRBJ1-1; D remains ambiguous. CDR3 length equals 16 residues. CDR1 and CDR2 (germline): MNHEY, SVGAGI. V lost 2 bases and J lost 1, with 14 bases in between. CDR3 DNA: TGTGCCAGCAGTTACCGTCGAAGGGAGGGGAACACTGAAGCTTTCTTT. It translates to CASSYRRREGNTEAFF.

The CDR3 here is CASSLDSPNSPLHF. CDR3 in DNA: TGTGCCAGCAGCTTGGACAGTCCCAATTCACCCCTCCACTTT. This rearrangement joins TRBV7-9 to TRBJ1-6; perhaps TRBD1 as D (6 bases). Germline V gene lookup returns CDR1 SEHNR and CDR2 FQNEAQ (reference sequence). Trimming took 3 bases from V and 7 from J, leaving 10 bases between them. The CDR3 contains 14 residues.

The CDR3 loop is CASSEGTGQDTF. Written as DNA, the CDR3 is TGTGCCAGCAGCGAGGGGACAGGACAAGACACCTTC. The chain recombines TRBV5-6 with TRBJ1-2; 8 nucleotides line up with TRBD1. Germline values: CDR1 SGHDT, CDR2 YYEEEE. With 4 bases clipped from V and 12 bases from J, the junction kept 8 bases outside the gene matches. The CDR3 is 12 amino acids. The complete variable domain, with remaining parts taken from reference TRBV5-6 and TRBJ1-2, reads DAGVTQSPTHLIKTRGQQVTLRCSPKSGHDTVSWYQQALGQGPQFIFQYYEEEERQRGNFPDRFSGHQFPNYSSELNVNALLLGDSALYLCASSEGTGQDTFGSGTRLTVV.